These T cell receptor beta chains were read from a single sample in a study of shared clonotypes between healthy human individuals. The protocol was immunoSEQ multiplex PCR, while the TCRdb copy is restricted to in-frame clones and leaves out a portion. Here the sample spans roughly 2.1 million clones, approximately 94% being singletons. The sample consisted of naive CD8+ T cells from PBMCs. Receptors were obtained from a man in his late teens or twenties in good health. Some clones in this sample may be carry-over from other donors' samples. The CDR3 runs from the conserved cysteine through the conserved F or W. Fields, in order: CDR3 protein, CDR3 DNA, D gene, V gene, J gene, clone size. D genes are given only for firm matches. Clone size, where shown, is once, few, many, or a class for clones that have expanded.

CASSQVLLGTGVYEQYF,TGCGCCAGCAGCCAAGTTTTGTTAGGGACAGGGGTCTACGAGCAGTACTTC,TRBD1,TRBV4-3,TRBJ2-7,NA
CASSPDRVNEQYF,TGTGCCAGCAGCCCCGACAGGGTCAACGAGCAGTACTTC,TRBD1,TRBV9,TRBJ2-7,NA
CASGSGGNEQFF,TGTGCTAGTGGTTCTGGGGGGAATGAGCAGTTCTTC,NA,TRBV12-5,TRBJ2-1,NA
CASSPRTSGRYNEQFF,TGCGCCAGCAGCCCGCGGACTAGCGGTCGTTACAATGAGCAGTTCTTC,TRBD2,TRBV4-1,TRBJ2-1,NA
CATSPGLAGGVRDTQYF,TGTGCCACCAGCCCAGGACTAGCGGGAGGGGTCAGAGATACGCAGTATTTT,TRBD2,TRBV15,TRBJ2-3,NA
CASRDVDSSPGYTF,TGTGCCAGCAGGGACGTCGACAGCTCTCCTGGCTACACCTTC,NA,TRBV9,TRBJ1-2,once
CASSGDRDHEQYF,TGTGCCAGCAGCGGTGACAGGGACCACGAGCAGTACTTC,TRBD1,TRBV5-6,TRBJ2-7,NA
CATSRENRLEQFF,TGTGCCACCAGCAGAGAGAACAGGCTAGAGCAGTTCTTC,NA,TRBV15,TRBJ2-1,NA
CASSLQRLSSYNEQFF,TGTGCCAGCAGTTTACAGCGCCTAAGCTCCTACAATGAGCAGTTCTTC,NA,TRBV28,TRBJ2-1,NA
CASSLVGTMNTEAFF,TGCGCCAGCAGCTTGGTCGGCACAATGAACACTGAAGCTTTCTTT,NA,TRBV5-1,TRBJ1-1,NA
CASSLSGNTGELFF,TGTGCCAGCAGTTTGAGCGGAAACACCGGGGAGCTGTTTTTT,NA,TRBV27,TRBJ2-2,NA